The rows below give T cell receptor beta chains drawn from one sample of a study of blood T cell repertoires in COVID-19. Clones were sequenced by immunoSEQ multiplex PCR, and TCRdb holds only the in-frame ones, with some missing. This table has tens of thousands of clones, 85% to 90% appearing once. The material sequenced was peripheral blood. Source of these receptors: a woman in her seventies with acute or convalescent COVID-19. Each CDR3 is given without its conserved first and last residue. The order of the fields is V gene, J gene, D gene, CDR3 protein. D genes are given only for firm matches.

v_call: TRBV24-1; j_call: TRBJ2-3; d_call: TRBD2; cdr3_aa: ATSDRTSVSTDTQY
v_call: TRBV11-3; j_call: TRBJ1-1; d_call: -; cdr3_aa: ASSFGEATEAF
v_call: TRBV9; j_call: TRBJ2-6; d_call: -; cdr3_aa: ASSGGKVAAGANVLT
v_call: TRBV3-1/TRBV3-2; j_call: TRBJ1-2; d_call: -; cdr3_aa: ASSQQTNGGAYGYI
v_call: TRBV3-1/TRBV3-2; j_call: TRBJ1-1; d_call: -; cdr3_aa: ASSQGRGGNTEAF
v_call: TRBV4-2; j_call: TRBJ2-1; d_call: -; cdr3_aa: ASSQETLGGVNEQF
v_call: TRBV6-1; j_call: TRBJ2-1; d_call: TRBD2; cdr3_aa: ASSEDVAGPYNEQF
v_call: TRBV7-6; j_call: TRBJ2-1; d_call: TRBD2; cdr3_aa: ASSSRGGSYNEQF
v_call: TRBV6-5; j_call: TRBJ1-1; d_call: -; cdr3_aa: ASTPHGSLNTEAF
v_call: TRBV7-9; j_call: TRBJ2-1; d_call: -; cdr3_aa: ASSFTQTRGNEQF
v_call: TRBV6-4; j_call: TRBJ2-3; d_call: TRBD2; cdr3_aa: ASGGDSTDTQY
v_call: TRBV7-2; j_call: TRBJ1-3; d_call: TRBD1; cdr3_aa: ASSSRSQGDGNTIY
v_call: TRBV6-1; j_call: TRBJ1-2; d_call: TRBD1; cdr3_aa: ASSELWDRGGSGYT
v_call: TRBV9; j_call: TRBJ2-3; d_call: -; cdr3_aa: ASKTARDTQY
v_call: TRBV12-3/TRBV12-4; j_call: TRBJ1-5; d_call: TRBD1; cdr3_aa: ASAGGFQPQH
v_call: TRBV5-1; j_call: TRBJ2-3; d_call: TRBD2; cdr3_aa: ASSGGSGDTQY
v_call: TRBV5-1; j_call: TRBJ2-5; d_call: -; cdr3_aa: ASSPEVQETQY
v_call: TRBV19; j_call: TRBJ1-3; d_call: -; cdr3_aa: ASSGGMGNGNTIY
v_call: TRBV18; j_call: TRBJ2-3; d_call: -; cdr3_aa: ASVVGLTDTQY
v_call: TRBV7-2; j_call: TRBJ2-3; d_call: -; cdr3_aa: ASSLGLRPDTQY
v_call: TRBV6-4; j_call: TRBJ1-1; d_call: -; cdr3_aa: ASSDLGGNTEAF
v_call: TRBV5-6; j_call: TRBJ2-1; d_call: -; cdr3_aa: ASSLVRGEQF
v_call: TRBV4-1; j_call: TRBJ1-1; d_call: -; cdr3_aa: ASSQDQGQRYTEAF
v_call: TRBV7-6; j_call: TRBJ2-3; d_call: -; cdr3_aa: ASSDGGADTQY
v_call: TRBV7-2; j_call: TRBJ1-2; d_call: -; cdr3_aa: ASRKGGEYGYT
v_call: TRBV20-1; j_call: TRBJ1-1; d_call: -; cdr3_aa: SASLGGLEAF
v_call: TRBV3-1/TRBV3-2; j_call: TRBJ1-1; d_call: -; cdr3_aa: ASSQTVDTEAF
v_call: TRBV6-2/TRBV6-3; j_call: TRBJ2-5; d_call: TRBD2; cdr3_aa: ASSYGTSGRAQTQY
v_call: TRBV28; j_call: TRBJ2-1; d_call: TRBD1; cdr3_aa: ASSPRQGNEQF
v_call: TRBV5-4; j_call: TRBJ1-1; d_call: -; cdr3_aa: ASSLGAEAF
v_call: TRBV6-5; j_call: TRBJ1-2; d_call: TRBD1; cdr3_aa: ASSRSDRGDGYT
v_call: TRBV30; j_call: TRBJ1-5; d_call: -; cdr3_aa: AWSRSSNQPQH
v_call: TRBV6-2/TRBV6-3; j_call: TRBJ1-2; d_call: -; cdr3_aa: ASSYRQGYYGYT
v_call: TRBV11-3; j_call: TRBJ2-3; d_call: -; cdr3_aa: ASSSPGILSPDTQY
v_call: TRBV28; j_call: TRBJ1-5; d_call: -; cdr3_aa: ASQQGGSNQPQH
v_call: TRBV12-3/TRBV12-4; j_call: TRBJ1-2; d_call: TRBD1; cdr3_aa: ASSRDRAGGYT
v_call: TRBV19; j_call: TRBJ1-4; d_call: TRBD1; cdr3_aa: ASKRDRGNEKLF
v_call: TRBV7-2; j_call: TRBJ2-2; d_call: -; cdr3_aa: ASSSGGAGTGELF
v_call: TRBV7-2; j_call: TRBJ2-1; d_call: -; cdr3_aa: ASSWSWGENNEQF
v_call: TRBV19; j_call: TRBJ2-5; d_call: TRBD1; cdr3_aa: ASSTGQQGTQETQY
v_call: TRBV3-1/TRBV3-2; j_call: TRBJ2-2; d_call: -; cdr3_aa: ASSQGATGELF
v_call: TRBV7-2; j_call: TRBJ1-2; d_call: -; cdr3_aa: ASSLGLAGYT
v_call: TRBV5-6; j_call: TRBJ1-6; d_call: -; cdr3_aa: ASSLFGESSYNSPLH
v_call: TRBV18; j_call: TRBJ1-5; d_call: -; cdr3_aa: ASSLGPERGQPQH
v_call: TRBV7-9; j_call: TRBJ2-3; d_call: -; cdr3_aa: ASSDRDLRADTQY
v_call: TRBV6-5; j_call: TRBJ2-6; d_call: TRBD1; cdr3_aa: ASRYDRAGANVLT
v_call: TRBV5-1; j_call: TRBJ2-1; d_call: -; cdr3_aa: ASSPRSSDEQF
v_call: TRBV7-6; j_call: TRBJ2-2; d_call: -; cdr3_aa: ASSLDAGVTGELF
v_call: TRBV5-4; j_call: TRBJ2-5; d_call: TRBD2; cdr3_aa: ASSSSSGRAQETQY
v_call: TRBV4-1; j_call: TRBJ1-2; d_call: -; cdr3_aa: ASSPDSFDLPYGYT
v_call: TRBV29-1; j_call: TRBJ2-3; d_call: -; cdr3_aa: SVRRADTQY